This T cell receptor beta chain was documented in a study of blood T cells in healthy people across ages. Study-wide findings and caveats: Bulk PBMC profiling left naive and antigen-experienced comparisons inconclusive. A roughly linear age-dependent decrease characterized TCR beta diversity per million T cells.

The donors, all healthy, were Caucasians living in Russia, aged about 6 to 100. Each sample provided at least 6 micrograms of extracted total RNA. Germline CDR1 SNHLY, CDR2 FYNNEI. This CDR3 is 19 amino acids long. A second PCR, run for roughly 7 to 12 cycles, used a sample-barcoded 5' primer plus a J-beta primer mix. TCRdb called the 5' RACE reads again in MiXCR, with one record for every CDR3 protein. Here the sample spans some 880,000 distinct CDR3 sequences, roughly 40% being singletons. In regard to this clonotype: Its cognate antigen is unknown. Sequence at one end of the junction differs from germline and may be a read error.

This TCR was sampled from a man aged 18 to 29 in good health. The chain employs TRBV2 and TRBJ1-1; 12 positions match TRBD1. Specimen: blood. The CDR3 here is CAGSAYLLGTGGKDTEAFF. The DNA of the CDR3 is TGTGCCGGCAGTGCTTATTTGTTGGGGACAGGGGGCAAAGACACTGAAGCTTTCTTT.